This TCR beta chain was found in a study of T cell repertoires in cytomegalovirus infection. At the level of the study: It was the public TCR beta signatures that indicated both CMV infection and matching HLA type.

As regards this clonotype: Its antigen is still unknown.

Trimming cost V 0 bases and J 6 bases, with 12 bases left between them. This CDR3 is built from 15 residues. Per germline, CDR1 MNHEY and CDR2 SMNVEV (reference sequence). Each CDR3 protein is one row after TCRdb ran MiXCR on the reads. The table records around 800,000 distinct CDR3 sequences, 30% to 35% of them present only once. The chain combines TRBV27 with TRBJ1-5; the D is unclear. The sample here was cultured CD8+ T cells from PBMCs, taken from culture after CMV antigen stimulation. This sequence was found in a human donor in good health (CMV status not recorded). Some clones in this sample may be carry-over from other donors' samples. The CDR3 DNA follows: TGTGCCAGCAGTTTATCGTCGGGTTTGGCTCAGCCCCAGCATTTT. Residues: CASSLSSGLAQPQHF.